The 32 T cell receptor beta chains presented below share a single source sample, sequenced in a study of cytotoxic CD8 clonotypes in ibrutinib-treated CLL. The method was immunoSEQ multiplex PCR; TCRdb's version includes in-frame clones alone and lacks a portion of them. The repertoire holds about 200,000 clones, with roughly three quarters as singletons. The sample was PBMCs, taken after 12 months of ibrutinib treatment. The receptor source for this set is a human donor with chronic lymphocytic leukemia.

V is TRBV7-9 and J is TRBJ2-5; D gene uncertain. CDR1 is SEHNR and CDR2 is FQNEAQ in the germline V gene (reference sequence). Deletions cut 2 bases from V and 4 bases from J, with 11 bases between. This CDR3 has 14 residues. The CDR3 coding sequence is TGTGCCAGCAGCTTAAGAACTGCCCGAGAGACCCAGTACTTC. It codes for CASSLRTARETQYF. Drawing the rest from reference TRBV7-9 and TRBJ2-5, the complete variable domain is DTGVSQNPRHKITKRGQNVTFRCDPISEHNRLYWYRQTLGQGPEFLTYFQNEAQLEKSRLLSDRFSAERPKGSFSTLEIQRTEQGDSAMYLCASSLRTARETQYFGPGTRLLVL.

The V call is TRBV28, the J call TRBJ2-1; TRBD1 or TRBD2 may be the D gene (5 bases each). V shed 3 bases and J shed 15 bases, with 24 bases lying between them. Germline V gives CDR1 MDHEN, CDR2 SYDVKM. The CDR3 loop spans 15 amino acids. This chain's CDR3 is CASSLGAPGTSSLFF. The CDR3 DNA follows: TGTGCCAGCAGTTTGGGAGCTCCGGGGACCAGCAGCCTGTTCTTC.

This clone has only a few counts. The rearrangement uses TRBV27 and TRBJ1-5; D remains unclear. The germline V gene encodes CDR1 MNHEY and CDR2 SMNVEV (reference sequence). The CDR3 is made up of 14 amino acids. The V gene lost 5 bases and the J gene lost 3 bases, with 11 bases spanning the gap. CDR3 in amino acids: CASSPLTSNQPQHF. DNA of the CDR3: TGTGCCAGCAGTCCCCTCACCTCCAATCAGCCCCAGCATTTT.

The chain uses TRBV19 and TRBJ1-1; tentative D call: TRBD1 (5 bases). Trimming removed 6 bases at V and 6 bases at J, with 14 bases between. This CDR3 has 13 amino acids. CDR1 is LNHDA, CDR2 SQIVND, per germline (reference sequence). CDR3 sequence: CASRFVGGAEAFF. The DNA of the CDR3 is TGTGCCAGTAGGTTCGTTGGAGGGGCTGAAGCTTTCTTT.

The chain recombines TRBV5-5 with TRBJ1-2, with TRBD1 identical over 11 bases. Per the germline V gene, CDR1 is SGHKS and CDR2 is YYEKEE (reference sequence). The trim removed 1 base at V and 4 bases at J, leaving 12 bases unmatched. This CDR3 has 18 amino acids. CDR3 DNA: TGTGCCAGCAGCTTGAAAGGACAGGGGGCTTGGCCTGTCTATGGCTACACCTTC. This gives the protein CASSLKGQGAWPVYGYTF.

This clone was found a few times. In nucleotides, the CDR3 is TGCGCCAGCAGCCAATCGACCGGGTTCTATGGCTACACCTTC. It specifies CASSQSTGFYGYTF. V is TRBV4-1 and J is TRBJ1-2; no firm D call. The CDR3 totals 14 residues. V was shortened by 2 bases and J by 4 bases, with 11 bases between the two germline ends. Germline V lookup: CDR1 MGHRA, CDR2 YSYEKL.

The genes are TRBV7-6 and TRBJ1-3; D gene unclear. The V end was cut by 3 bases, the J end by 0 bases, with 9 bases between. The germline CDR1 and CDR2 sequences are SGHVS and FNYEAQ. This CDR3 comprises 15 residues. The CDR3 spells CASSFEPSSGNTIYF. The DNA of the CDR3 is TGTGCCAGCAGCTTCGAACCGAGCTCTGGAAACACCATATATTTT.

This rearrangement joins TRBV29-1 to TRBJ1-3; possible D gene TRBD1, 6 bases. The CDR3 is 14 residues long. The V end lost 6 bases, the J end lost 4 bases, and 16 bases lay between the germline ends. In germline, CDR1 is SQVTM, CDR2 ANQGSEA. The CDR3 DNA reads TGCAGCGTACAGGGTCGCTTGGCCGGAAACACCATATATTTT. It specifies CSVQGRLAGNTIYF. Full variable domain (remainder filled in from reference TRBV29-1 and TRBJ1-3): SAVISQKPSRDICQRGTSLTIQCQVDSQVTMMFWYRQQPGQSLTLIATANQGSEATYESGFVIDKFPISRPNLTFSTLTVSNMSPEDSSIYLCSVQGRLAGNTIYFGEGSWLTVV.

The table lists this clone with a few counts. The chain carries TRBV5-1 and TRBJ1-2; TRBD1 aligns across 10 bases. The CDR3 has 18 amino acids. CDR1 is SGHRS, CDR2 YFSETQ, per germline. V dropped 4 bases and J dropped 1; count of bases not matched to a gene: 13. CDR3 sequence reads: CASSALGGGQGVNYGYTF. Written as DNA, the CDR3 is TGCGCCAGCAGCGCCCTGGGGGGCGGACAGGGGGTTAACTATGGCTACACCTTC.

The chain recombines TRBV7-9 with TRBJ2-5, with D possibly being TRBD2 (6 bases). Trimming took 4 bases from V and 7 from J, leaving 16 bases between them. Germline V lookup: CDR1 SEHNR, CDR2 FQNEAQ (reference sequence). The CDR3 runs 14 residues. In DNA, the CDR3 is TGTGCCAGCAGCTCCGGGACTTCCAAGATGACCCAGTACTTC. Translating it yields CASSSGTSKMTQYF.

The chain combines TRBV7-9 with TRBJ2-3; TRBD2 aligns across 14 bases. The CDR3 has 16 amino acids. CDR1 is SEHNR and CDR2 is FQNEAQ in the germline V gene (reference sequence). The V gene end was trimmed by 5 bases and the J gene end by 6 bases; junction bases not matched to a gene: 7. CDR3 coding DNA: TGTGCCAGCAGCCCCGGGACTAGCGGGAGTTTGGATACGCAGTATTTT. It translates to CASSPGTSGSLDTQYF.

J is TRBJ2-3 and V is TRBV20-1, with D hard to call. This CDR3 contains 11 residues. Per the germline V gene, CDR1 is DFQATT and CDR2 is SNEGSKA (reference sequence). V lost 1 base to trimming and J lost 12 bases, with 11 bases between them. In DNA, the CDR3 is TGCAGTGCTAGAGGATCGGCTAGTCAGTATTTT. This encodes CSARGSASQYF.

Worth noting for this clone: Compared with germline, one end of the junction differs, possibly owing to a read error. The V call is TRBV6-1, the J call TRBJ2-7; D unresolved. CDR3 size: 10 residues. The germline V gene has CDR1 MNHNS and CDR2 SASEGT. CDR3 residues: CASISNEQYF. The CDR3 DNA reads as TGTGCCAGCATCTCCAACGAGCAGTACTTC.

The rearrangement links TRBV6-5 to TRBJ2-2; 8 nucleotides agree with TRBD2. V shed 2 bases and J 0 bases; nucleotides not matched to a gene: 2. The CDR3 is 16 residues long. Germline CDR1 is MNHEY and CDR2 is SVGAGI. CDR3 loop: CASSYGLASNTGELFF. As DNA, the CDR3 is TGTGCCAGCAGTTACGGACTAGCTTCGAACACCGGGGAGCTGTTTTTT.

The chain is built from TRBV18 and TRBJ1-3; D is uncertain. There are 14 residues in the CDR3. CDR1 KGHSH and CDR2 LQKENI come from the germline V gene. V dropped 2 bases and J dropped 3 bases, with 8 bases sitting between them. The CDR3 DNA reads as TGTGCCAGCTCACCAACGACGGATGGAAACACCATATATTTT. Translation: CASSPTTDGNTIYF. The whole variable domain, filled in from reference TRBV18 and TRBJ1-3, reads NAGVMQNPRHLVRRRGQEARLRCSPMKGHSHVYWYRQLPEEGLKFMVYLQKENIIDESGMPKERFSAEFPKEGPSILRIQQVVRGDSAAYFCASSPTTDGNTIYFGEGSWLTVV.

This chain links TRBV19 with TRBJ2-4; D is perhaps TRBD1 (6 bases). Trimming took off 5 bases at V and 3 bases at J, with 14 bases between the two ends. CDR3 length: 15 residues. CDR1 LNHDA and CDR2 SQIVND come from the germline V gene (reference sequence). The DNA for the CDR3 is TGTGCCAGTAGTGCGCCAGGGGTTGGCAAAAACATTCAGTACTTC. Its translation is CASSAPGVGKNIQYF.

This chain links TRBV4-1 with TRBJ2-7, with 7 bases aligning to TRBD2. Germline V gene lookup returns CDR1 MGHRA and CDR2 YSYEKL. With 2 bases clipped from V and 0 bases from J, the junction kept 7 bases outside the gene matches. The CDR3 sequence is 16 residues long. CDR3 coding DNA: TGCGCCAGCAGCCAATTGGTGGGGGGGTCCTCCTACGAGCAGTACTTC. This encodes CASSQLVGGSSYEQYF.

This clone was detected only once. The chain is built from TRBV27 and TRBJ2-1; unclear D gene. Germline V gene lookup returns CDR1 MNHEY and CDR2 SMNVEV (reference sequence). Deletions cut 6 bases from V and 3 bases from J, with 3 bases between. The CDR3 runs 11 residues. The DNA of the CDR3 is TGTGCCAGCAGGAACTACAATGAGCAGTTCTTC. Its translation: CASRNYNEQFF.

J is TRBJ2-7 and V is TRBV6-6; D is unclear. This CDR3 is built from 14 residues. The germline V gene encodes CDR1 MNHNY and CDR2 SVGAGI (reference sequence). The V gene lost 0 bases and the J gene lost 1 base, with 7 bases spanning the gap. CDR3 protein: CASSYSTQSYEQYF. CDR3 DNA sequence: TGTGCCAGCAGTTACTCGACACAGTCCTACGAGCAGTACTTC.

The rearrangement joins TRBV7-2 to TRBJ1-2; D gene ambiguous. Per the germline V gene, CDR1 is SGHTA and CDR2 is FQGNSA. Between the trimmed V and J ends, which lost 1 base and 5 bases, there was a span of 2 bases. This CDR3 contains 11 residues. The CDR3 sequence is CASSLVYGYTF. In DNA, the CDR3 is TGTGCCAGCAGCTTAGTTTATGGCTACACCTTC.

This chain links TRBV18 with TRBJ2-1; D is unresolved. Trimming removed 1 base from V and 9 bases from J, with 10 bases in between. The length of the CDR3 is 13 residues. CDR1 and CDR2 from the germline V gene are KGHSH and LQKENI. The CDR3 here is CASSPQGSIEQFF. CDR3 DNA sequence: TGTGCCAGCTCACCACAGGGATCAATTGAGCAGTTCTTC.

In its sample, this clone was seen once. The chain is built from TRBV11-1 and TRBJ2-7, with D perhaps TRBD1 (5 bases). Trimming cost V 4 bases and J 2 bases, with 9 bases left between them. In germline, CDR1 is SGHAT, CDR2 FQDESV (reference sequence). This CDR3 has 13 residues. The CDR3 here is CASSWGRAYEQYF. CDR3 coding DNA: TGTGCCAGCAGCTGGGGCAGGGCCTACGAGCAGTACTTC.

This chain joins TRBV2 and TRBJ2-3; maybe TRBD2 (5 bases). The ends were cut back, 10 bases at V and 0 bases at J, with 14 bases in the middle. Germline V gene data show CDR1 as SNHLY and CDR2 as FYNNEI. This CDR3 spans 14 amino acids. The CDR3 DNA reads as TGTGCCACCCAAGAGGGTCCTAGCACAGATACGCAGTATTTT. Amino acids: CATQEGPSTDTQYF. The variable domain in full, completed from reference TRBV2 and TRBJ2-3, reads EPEVTQTPSHQVTQMGQEVILRCVPISNHLYFYWYRQILGQKVEFLVSFYNNEISEKSEIFDDQFSVERPDGSNFTLKIRSTKLEDSAMYFCATQEGPSTDTQYFGPGTRLTVL.

The rearrangement joins TRBV7-9 to TRBJ2-5, with D perhaps matching TRBD2 (5 bases). Germline V lookup: CDR1 SEHNR, CDR2 FQNEAQ (reference sequence). V lost 5 bases, J lost 5 bases, and 21 bases lay in between. The length of the CDR3 is 16 residues. The CDR3 reads CASSRTPLAGEETQYF. CDR3 nucleotides: TGTGCCAGCAGCCGAACCCCCTTGGCGGGCGAGGAGACCCAGTACTTC.

This rearrangement joins TRBV28 to TRBJ1-5, with D perhaps matching TRBD1 (6 bases). The germline V gene encodes CDR1 MDHEN and CDR2 SYDVKM. The ends were cut back, 5 bases at V and 0 bases at J, with 14 bases in the middle. The CDR3 spans 16 residues. CDR3 DNA sequence: TGTGCCAGCAGTACCGGGACACCCCTTAGCAATCAGCCCCAGCATTTT. Translating it yields CASSTGTPLSNQPQHF.

This clone was picked up one time. This rearrangement joins TRBV5-1 to TRBJ1-2; TRBD1 is a possible D gene (5 bases). Germline CDR1 is SGHRS and CDR2 is YFSETQ. The CDR3 covers 13 residues. Trimming pared 5 bases from V and 8 bases from J, leaving 16 bases between. The CDR3 DNA reads as TGCGCCAGCAGAGCGGCGTCGGGGGAAGGCTACACCTTC. Translating gives CASRAASGEGYTF.

The V gene is TRBV19, the J gene TRBJ1-2, with D hard to call. Trimming left V 5 bases short and J 8 bases short, with 12 bases between. Germline V gene lookup returns CDR1 LNHDA and CDR2 SQIVND (reference sequence). The CDR3 has 12 amino acids. In DNA, the CDR3 is TGTGCCAGTAGTGGGAGTTTGGGAGGCTACACCTTC. The encoded protein is CASSGSLGGYTF.

The chain carries TRBV10-2 and TRBJ2-2; possible D gene TRBD2, 6 bases. With 3 bases removed from V and 6 bases from J, the gap between germline ends came to 17 bases. The CDR3 runs to 16 residues. In germline, CDR1 is WSHSY, CDR2 SAAADI. The CDR3 bases are TGCGCCAGCAGTGACCCGGCCTCCGCGGGGTCCGGGGAGCTGTTTTTT. This gives the protein CASSDPASAGSGELFF.

This sequence joins TRBV5-1 and TRBJ2-7; 7 bases line up with TRBD2. The CDR3 consists of 15 residues. Germline V gene sequence: CDR1 SGHRS, CDR2 YFSETQ. V was pared by 3 bases and J by 4 bases, with 10 bases of the junction left unmatched. The CDR3 nucleotides are TGCGCCAGCAGCTCGGAGCGGGGAGGTTTTTACGAGCAGTACTTC. Protein product: CASSSERGGFYEQYF.

In this sample, this clone turned up a few times. The genes are TRBV6-1 and TRBJ1-3; no definite D call. The CDR3 runs 15 residues. V was clipped by 4 bases and J by 4 bases, with 14 bases between them. Per germline, CDR1 MNHNS and CDR2 SASEGT. The CDR3 loop is CASSAKSDWGNTIYF. CDR3 DNA: TGTGCCAGCAGTGCCAAGTCGGATTGGGGAAACACCATATATTTT.

The chain is built from TRBV9 and TRBJ2-2; TRBD2 might be the D (6 bases). The CDR3 sequence is 17 residues long. V dropped 0 bases and J dropped 1 base, with 13 bases sitting between them. Germline V gives CDR1 SGDLS, CDR2 YYNGEE. The CDR3 DNA reads TGTGCCAGCAGCGTAGATTGGGGACTGCGGAACACCGGGGAGCTGTTTTTT. Its translation is CASSVDWGLRNTGELFF.

V is TRBV6-1 and J is TRBJ1-6; D perhaps matches TRBD1 (6 bases). Germline-derived CDR1 and CDR2 are MNHNS and SASEGT. V dropped 10 bases and J dropped 9 bases, with 19 bases sitting between them. This CDR3 is built from 14 residues. Here the CDR3 reads CATRDGGAGSPLHF. The CDR3 nucleotides are TGTGCCACCCGAGATGGGGGCGCCGGTTCACCCCTCCACTTT.